This T cell receptor beta chain was recorded in a study of response to subunit inactivated influenza vaccine. General observations from the study: Seasonal influenza vaccination, on each occasion, was suggested by the authors to recruit few new T cells.

TCRdb fed the RT-PCR reads into MiXCR, producing one record per CDR3 protein. The table lists roughly 760,000 distinct CDR3 sequences, around 20% of them singletons. Per germline, CDR1 DFQATT and CDR2 SNEGSKA (reference sequence). The CDR3 runs to 16 residues. J gave up 8 bases and V 6 bases, and 13 bases lay outside the gene matches. This clonotype has just a few counts. What it recognizes is unknown. This chain joins TRBV20-1 and TRBJ2-1; TRBD2 matches 13 bases. This receptor was taken from a man aged 50-60 years who received an inactivated influenza vaccine. The material was PBMCs from blood, obtained 4 to 6 days after vaccination. The CDR3 DNA is TGCAGTGCCCCAGTCCCGGGACTAGCGGGGAGGTATGAGCAGTTCTTC. This gives the protein CSAPVPGLAGRYEQFF.